This TCR beta chain was captured by sequencing in a study of cytomegalovirus exposure and HLA in healthy donors. Data came from immunoSEQ multiplex PCR; TCRdb stores just in-frame clones and leaves some out. The sample shows more than 300,000 clones, roughly 90% of them seen only once. From the 120-subject validation cohort, which was separate from the approximately 700-subject first cohort, the donors were drawn. The germline V and J ends were trimmed by 5 bases and 2 bases, with 17 bases remaining between them. Germline V gene sequence: CDR1 SGHAT, CDR2 FQNNGV. The CDR3 spans 16 residues. The rearrangement links TRBV11-2 to TRBJ2-3, with D possibly being TRBD1 (6 bases). Specimen: PBMCs. The sequence came from a woman younger than 30 in good health and CMV-seronegative. The DNA of the CDR3 is TGTGCCAGCAGCCCCGGACAGTCAATCGTCACAGATACGCAGTATTTT. Encoded protein: CASSPGQSIVTDTQYF.